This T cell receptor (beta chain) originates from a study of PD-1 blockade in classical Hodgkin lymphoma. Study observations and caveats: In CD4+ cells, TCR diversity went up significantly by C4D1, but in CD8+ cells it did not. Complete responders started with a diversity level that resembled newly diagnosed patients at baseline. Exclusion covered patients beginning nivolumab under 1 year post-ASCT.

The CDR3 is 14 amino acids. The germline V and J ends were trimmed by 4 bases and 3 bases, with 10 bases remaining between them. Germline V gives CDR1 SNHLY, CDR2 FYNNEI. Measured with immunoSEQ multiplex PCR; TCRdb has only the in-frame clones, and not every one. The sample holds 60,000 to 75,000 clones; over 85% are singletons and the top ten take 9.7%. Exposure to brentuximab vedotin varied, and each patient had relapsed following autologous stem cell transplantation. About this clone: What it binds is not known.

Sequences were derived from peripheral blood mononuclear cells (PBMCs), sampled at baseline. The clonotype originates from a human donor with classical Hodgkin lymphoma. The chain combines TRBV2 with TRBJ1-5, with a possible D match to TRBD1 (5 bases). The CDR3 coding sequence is TGTGCCAGCAGTGGGGGGGGTCCCAATCAGCCCCAGCATTTT. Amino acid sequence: CASSGGGPNQPQHF.